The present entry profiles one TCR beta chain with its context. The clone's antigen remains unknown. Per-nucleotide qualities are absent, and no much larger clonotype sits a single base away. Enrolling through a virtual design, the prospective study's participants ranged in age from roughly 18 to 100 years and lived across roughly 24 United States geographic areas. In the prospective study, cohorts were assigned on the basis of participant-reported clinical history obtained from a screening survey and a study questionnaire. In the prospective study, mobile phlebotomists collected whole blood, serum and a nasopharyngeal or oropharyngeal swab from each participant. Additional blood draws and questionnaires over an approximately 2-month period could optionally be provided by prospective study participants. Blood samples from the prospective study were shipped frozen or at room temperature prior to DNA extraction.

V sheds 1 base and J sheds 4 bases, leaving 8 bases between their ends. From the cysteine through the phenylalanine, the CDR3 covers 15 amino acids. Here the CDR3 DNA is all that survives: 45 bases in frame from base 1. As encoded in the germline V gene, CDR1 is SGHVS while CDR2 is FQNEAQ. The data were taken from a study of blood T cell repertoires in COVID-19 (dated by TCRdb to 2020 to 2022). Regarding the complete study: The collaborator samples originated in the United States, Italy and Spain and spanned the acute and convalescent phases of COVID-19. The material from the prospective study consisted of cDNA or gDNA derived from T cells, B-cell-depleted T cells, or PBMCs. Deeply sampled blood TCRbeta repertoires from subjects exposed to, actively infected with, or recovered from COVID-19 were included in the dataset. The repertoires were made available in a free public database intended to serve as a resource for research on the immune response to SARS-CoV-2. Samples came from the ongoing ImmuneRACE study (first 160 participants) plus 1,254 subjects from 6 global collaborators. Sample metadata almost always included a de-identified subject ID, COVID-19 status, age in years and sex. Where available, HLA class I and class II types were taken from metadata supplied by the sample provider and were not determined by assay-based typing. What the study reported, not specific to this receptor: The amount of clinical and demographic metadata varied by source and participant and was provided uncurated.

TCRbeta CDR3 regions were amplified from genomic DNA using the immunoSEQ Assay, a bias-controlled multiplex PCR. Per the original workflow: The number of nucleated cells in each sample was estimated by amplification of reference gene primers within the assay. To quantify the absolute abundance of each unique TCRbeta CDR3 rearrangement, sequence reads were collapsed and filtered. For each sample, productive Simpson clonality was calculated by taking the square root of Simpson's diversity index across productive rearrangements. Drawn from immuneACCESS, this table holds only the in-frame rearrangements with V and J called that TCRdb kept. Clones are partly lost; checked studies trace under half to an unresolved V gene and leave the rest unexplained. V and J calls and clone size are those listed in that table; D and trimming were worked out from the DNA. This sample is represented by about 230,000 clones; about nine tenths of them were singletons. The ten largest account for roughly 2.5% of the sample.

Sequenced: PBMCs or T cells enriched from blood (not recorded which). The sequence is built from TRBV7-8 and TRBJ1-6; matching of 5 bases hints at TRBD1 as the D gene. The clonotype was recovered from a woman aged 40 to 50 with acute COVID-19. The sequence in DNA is TGTGCCAGCAGCTTAGAGAGACAGTATAATTCACCCCTCCACTTT. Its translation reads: CASSLERQYNSPLHF.